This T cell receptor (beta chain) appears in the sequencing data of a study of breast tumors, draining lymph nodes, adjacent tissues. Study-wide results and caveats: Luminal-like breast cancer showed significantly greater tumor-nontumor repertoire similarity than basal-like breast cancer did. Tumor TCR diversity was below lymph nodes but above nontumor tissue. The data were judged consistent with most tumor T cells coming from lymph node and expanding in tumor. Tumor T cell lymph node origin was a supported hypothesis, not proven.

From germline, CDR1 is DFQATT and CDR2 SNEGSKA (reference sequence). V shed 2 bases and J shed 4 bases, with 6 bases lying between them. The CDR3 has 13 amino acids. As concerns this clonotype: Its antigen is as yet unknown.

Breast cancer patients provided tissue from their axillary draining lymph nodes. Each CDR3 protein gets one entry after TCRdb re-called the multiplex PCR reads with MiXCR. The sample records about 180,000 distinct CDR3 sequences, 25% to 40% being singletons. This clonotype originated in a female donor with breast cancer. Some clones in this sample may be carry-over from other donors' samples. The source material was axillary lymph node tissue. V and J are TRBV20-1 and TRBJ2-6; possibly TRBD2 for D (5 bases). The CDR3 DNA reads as TGCAGTGCTAGAATAGCGGGGGCCAACGTCCTGACTTTC. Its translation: CSARIAGANVLTF.